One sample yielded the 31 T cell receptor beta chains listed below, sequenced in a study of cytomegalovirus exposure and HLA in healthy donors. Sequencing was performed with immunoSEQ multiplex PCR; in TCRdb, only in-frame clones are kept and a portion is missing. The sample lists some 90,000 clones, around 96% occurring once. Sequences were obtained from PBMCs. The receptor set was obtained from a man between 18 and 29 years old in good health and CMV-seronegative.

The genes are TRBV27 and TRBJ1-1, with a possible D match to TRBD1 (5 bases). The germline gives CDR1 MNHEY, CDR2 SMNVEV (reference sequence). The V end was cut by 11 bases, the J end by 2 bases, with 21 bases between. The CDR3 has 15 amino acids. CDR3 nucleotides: TGTGCCTCGTGGGGCGCGGGAGGGGACAACACTGAAGCTTTCTTT. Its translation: CASWGAGGDNTEAFF.

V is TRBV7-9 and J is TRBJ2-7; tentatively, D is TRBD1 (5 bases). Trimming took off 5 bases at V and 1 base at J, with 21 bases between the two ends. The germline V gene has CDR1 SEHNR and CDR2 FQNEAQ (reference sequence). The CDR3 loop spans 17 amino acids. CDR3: CASSPYNTGRSSYEQYV. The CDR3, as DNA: TGTGCCAGCAGCCCTTATAATACAGGCCGAAGTTCCTACGAGCAGTACGTC.

The CDR3 DNA follows: TGTGCCAGCAGTTTAAGGCCAGGCCCTTACGAGCAGTACGTC. Translated, it gives CASSLRPGPYEQYV. This chain joins TRBV27 and TRBJ2-7; the D is unclear. The CDR3 loop spans 14 amino acids. Germline values: CDR1 MNHEY, CDR2 SMNVEV (reference sequence). The V end was cut by 2 bases, the J end by 4 bases, with 12 bases between.

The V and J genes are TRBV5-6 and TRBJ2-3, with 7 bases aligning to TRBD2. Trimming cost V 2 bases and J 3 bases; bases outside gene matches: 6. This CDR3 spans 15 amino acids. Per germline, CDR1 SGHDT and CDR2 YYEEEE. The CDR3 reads CASSFSPGGTDTQYF. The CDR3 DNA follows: TGTGCCAGCAGCTTCTCTCCGGGAGGTACAGATACGCAGTATTTT.

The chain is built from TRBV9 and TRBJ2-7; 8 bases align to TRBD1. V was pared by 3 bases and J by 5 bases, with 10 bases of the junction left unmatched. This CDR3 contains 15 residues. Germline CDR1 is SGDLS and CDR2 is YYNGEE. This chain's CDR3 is CASSASGTGINEQYF. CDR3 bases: TGTGCCAGCAGCGCCTCCGGGACAGGCATCAACGAGCAGTACTTC.

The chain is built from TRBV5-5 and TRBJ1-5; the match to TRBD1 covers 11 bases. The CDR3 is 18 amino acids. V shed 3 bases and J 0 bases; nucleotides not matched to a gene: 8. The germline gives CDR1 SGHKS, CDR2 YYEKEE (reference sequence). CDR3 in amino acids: CASSSGTGGGHSNQPQHF. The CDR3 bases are TGTGCCAGCAGCTCGGGGACAGGGGGTGGTCATAGCAATCAGCCCCAGCATTTT.

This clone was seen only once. The chain's CDR3 is CASSSPGTGPTGELFF. Written as DNA, the CDR3 is TGTGCCAGCAGCTCCCCCGGGACAGGGCCAACCGGGGAGCTGTTTTTT. This chain links TRBV7-8 with TRBJ2-2, with 9 bases fitting TRBD1. The CDR3 totals 16 residues. Unmatched junction bases numbered 8, after V lost 4 bases and J lost 5 bases. Germline loops: CDR1 SGHVS, CDR2 FQNEAQ.

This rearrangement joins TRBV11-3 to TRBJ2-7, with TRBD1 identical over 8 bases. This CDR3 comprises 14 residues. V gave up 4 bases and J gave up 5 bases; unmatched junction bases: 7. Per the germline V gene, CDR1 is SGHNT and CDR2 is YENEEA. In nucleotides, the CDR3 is TGTGCCAGCAGCTCGCTACCACAGGGGGACGAGCAGTACGTC. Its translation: CASSSLPQGDEQYV.

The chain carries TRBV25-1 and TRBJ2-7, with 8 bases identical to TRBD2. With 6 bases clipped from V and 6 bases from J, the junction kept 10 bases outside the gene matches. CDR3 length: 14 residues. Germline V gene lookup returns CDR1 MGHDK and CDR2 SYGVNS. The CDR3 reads CASRRPRTSIEQYV. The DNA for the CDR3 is TGTGCCAGCAGGAGACCGAGGACTAGCATCGAGCAGTACGTC.

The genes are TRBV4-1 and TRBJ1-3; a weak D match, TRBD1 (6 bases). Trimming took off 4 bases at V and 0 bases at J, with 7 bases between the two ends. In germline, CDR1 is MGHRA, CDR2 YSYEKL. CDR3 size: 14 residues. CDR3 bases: TGCGCCAGCAGCCTGGGACACTCTGGAAACACCATATATTTT. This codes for CASSLGHSGNTIYF.

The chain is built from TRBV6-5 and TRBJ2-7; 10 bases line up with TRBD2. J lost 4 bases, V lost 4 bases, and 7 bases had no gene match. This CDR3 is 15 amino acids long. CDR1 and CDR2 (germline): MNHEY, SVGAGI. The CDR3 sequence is CASSSGLASGYEQYF. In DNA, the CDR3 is TGTGCCAGCAGTTCGGGACTAGCGAGCGGGTACGAGCAGTACTTC.

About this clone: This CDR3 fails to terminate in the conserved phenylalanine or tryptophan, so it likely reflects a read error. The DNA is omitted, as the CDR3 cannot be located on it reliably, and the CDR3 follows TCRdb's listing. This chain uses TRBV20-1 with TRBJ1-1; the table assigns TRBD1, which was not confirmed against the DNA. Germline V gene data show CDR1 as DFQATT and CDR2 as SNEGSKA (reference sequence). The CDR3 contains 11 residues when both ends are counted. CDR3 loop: CSATLGQSLKI.

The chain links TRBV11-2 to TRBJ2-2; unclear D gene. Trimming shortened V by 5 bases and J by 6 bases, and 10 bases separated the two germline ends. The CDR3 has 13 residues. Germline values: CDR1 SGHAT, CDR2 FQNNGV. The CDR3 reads CASSSLVPGELFF. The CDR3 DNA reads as TGTGCCAGCAGCAGTCTAGTCCCCGGGGAGCTGTTTTTT.

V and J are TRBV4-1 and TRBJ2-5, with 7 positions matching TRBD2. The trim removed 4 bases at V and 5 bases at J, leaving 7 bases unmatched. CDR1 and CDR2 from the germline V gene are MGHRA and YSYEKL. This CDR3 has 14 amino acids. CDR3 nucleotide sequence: TGCGCCAGCAGCCCGGGGGGAGGAGGGGAGACCCAGTACTTC. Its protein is CASSPGGGGETQYF.

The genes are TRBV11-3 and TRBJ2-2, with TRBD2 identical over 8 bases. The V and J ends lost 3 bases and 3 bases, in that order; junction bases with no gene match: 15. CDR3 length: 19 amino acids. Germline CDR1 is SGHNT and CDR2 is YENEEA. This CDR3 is CASSLPPPGGLLDTGELFF. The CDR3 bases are TGTGCCAGCAGCTTGCCCCCCCCGGGGGGGTTGTTAGACACCGGGGAGCTGTTTTTT.

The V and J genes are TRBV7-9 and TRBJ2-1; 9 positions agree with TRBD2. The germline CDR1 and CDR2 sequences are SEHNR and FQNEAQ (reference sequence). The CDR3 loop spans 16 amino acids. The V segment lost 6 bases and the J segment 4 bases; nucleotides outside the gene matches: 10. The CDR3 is CASSFPSGADYNEQFF. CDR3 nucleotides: TGTGCCAGCAGTTTTCCTAGCGGGGCGGATTACAATGAGCAGTTCTTC.

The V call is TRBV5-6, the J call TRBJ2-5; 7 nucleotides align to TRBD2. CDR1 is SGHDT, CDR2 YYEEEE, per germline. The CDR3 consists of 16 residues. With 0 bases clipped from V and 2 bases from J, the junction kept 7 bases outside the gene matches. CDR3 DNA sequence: TGTGCCAGCAGCTTGGTAGGCGGGAGTTTACAAGAGACCCAGTACTTC. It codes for CASSLVGGSLQETQYF.

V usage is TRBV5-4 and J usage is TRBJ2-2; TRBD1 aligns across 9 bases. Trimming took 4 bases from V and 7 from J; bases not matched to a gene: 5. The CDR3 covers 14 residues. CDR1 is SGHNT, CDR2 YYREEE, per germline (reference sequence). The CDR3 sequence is CASSHRGQGGELFF. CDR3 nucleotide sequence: TGTGCCAGCAGCCACAGGGGGCAAGGCGGGGAGCTGTTTTTT.

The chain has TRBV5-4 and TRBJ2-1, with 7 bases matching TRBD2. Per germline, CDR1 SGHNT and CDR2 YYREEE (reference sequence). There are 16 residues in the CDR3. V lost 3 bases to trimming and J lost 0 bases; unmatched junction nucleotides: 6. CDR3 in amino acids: CASSSKTSPSYNEQFF. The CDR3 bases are TGTGCCAGCAGCTCCAAGACTAGCCCCTCCTACAATGAGCAGTTCTTC.

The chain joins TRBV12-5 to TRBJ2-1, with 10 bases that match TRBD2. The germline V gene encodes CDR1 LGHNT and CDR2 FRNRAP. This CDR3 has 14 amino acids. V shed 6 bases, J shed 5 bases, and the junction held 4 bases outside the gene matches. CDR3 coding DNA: TGTGCTAGTGGGCGGAGCGGGGGGGACAATGAGCAGTTCTTC. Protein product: CASGRSGGDNEQFF.

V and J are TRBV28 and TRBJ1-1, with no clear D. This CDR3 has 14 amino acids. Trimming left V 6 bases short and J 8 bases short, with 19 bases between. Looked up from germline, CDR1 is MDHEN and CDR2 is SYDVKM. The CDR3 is CASREPAQATEAFF. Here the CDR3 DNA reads TGTGCCAGCAGAGAACCCGCACAAGCGACGGAAGCTTTCTTT.

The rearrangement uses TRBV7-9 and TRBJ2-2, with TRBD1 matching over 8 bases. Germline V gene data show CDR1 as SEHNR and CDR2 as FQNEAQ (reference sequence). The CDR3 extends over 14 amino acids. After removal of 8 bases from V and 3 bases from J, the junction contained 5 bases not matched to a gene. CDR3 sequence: CASSQQGDTGELFF. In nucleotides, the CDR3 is TGTGCCAGCTCCCAACAGGGGGACACCGGGGAGCTGTTTTTT.

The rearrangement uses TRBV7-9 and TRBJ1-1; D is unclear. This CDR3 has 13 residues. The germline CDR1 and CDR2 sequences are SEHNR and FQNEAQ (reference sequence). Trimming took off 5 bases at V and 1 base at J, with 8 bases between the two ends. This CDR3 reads CASSLSGNTEAFF. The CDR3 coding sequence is TGTGCCAGCAGCCTTTCGGGGAACACTGAAGCTTTCTTT.

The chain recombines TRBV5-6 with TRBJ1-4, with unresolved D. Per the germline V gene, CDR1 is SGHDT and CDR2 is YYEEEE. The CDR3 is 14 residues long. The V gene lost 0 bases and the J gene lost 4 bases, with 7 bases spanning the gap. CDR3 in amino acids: CASSLDAGNEKLFF. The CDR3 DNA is TGTGCCAGCAGCTTGGATGCGGGTAATGAAAAACTGTTTTTT. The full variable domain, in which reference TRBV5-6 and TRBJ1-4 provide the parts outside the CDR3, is DAGVTQSPTHLIKTRGQQVTLRCSPKSGHDTVSWYQQALGQGPQFIFQYYEEEERQRGNFPDRFSGHQFPNYSSELNVNALLLGDSALYLCASSLDAGNEKLFFGSGTQLSVL.

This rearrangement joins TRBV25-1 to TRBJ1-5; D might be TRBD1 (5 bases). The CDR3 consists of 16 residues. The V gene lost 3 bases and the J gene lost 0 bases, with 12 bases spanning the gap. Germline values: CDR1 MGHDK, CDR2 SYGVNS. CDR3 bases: TGTGCCAGCAGTGATATGGCAGGGCCTAGCAATCAGCCCCAGCATTTT. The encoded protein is CASSDMAGPSNQPQHF.

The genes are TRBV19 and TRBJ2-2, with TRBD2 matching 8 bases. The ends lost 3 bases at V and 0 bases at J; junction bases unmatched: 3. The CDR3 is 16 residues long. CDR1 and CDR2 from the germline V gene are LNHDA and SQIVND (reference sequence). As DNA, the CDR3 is TGTGCCAGTAGTATCGGGGGACTAGCGAACACCGGGGAGCTGTTTTTT. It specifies CASSIGGLANTGELFF.

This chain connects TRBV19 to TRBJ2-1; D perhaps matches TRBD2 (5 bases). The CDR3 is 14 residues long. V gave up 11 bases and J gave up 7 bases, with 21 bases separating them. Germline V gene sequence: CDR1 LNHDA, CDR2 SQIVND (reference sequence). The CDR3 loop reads CARTPSGARNEQFF. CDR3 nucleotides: TGTGCCCGGACGCCGAGCGGAGCAAGAAATGAGCAGTTCTTC.

The CDR3 DNA sequence: TGTGCCAGCAAGCCAGGGATCAACACTGAAGCTTTCTTT. Translated, it gives CASKPGINTEAFF. The J gene is TRBJ1-1, the V gene TRBV6-1, with D tentatively TRBD1 (5 bases). This CDR3 spans 13 amino acids. CDR1 is MNHNS, CDR2 SASEGT, per germline. V was cut by 7 bases and J by 2 bases, with 11 bases left in between.

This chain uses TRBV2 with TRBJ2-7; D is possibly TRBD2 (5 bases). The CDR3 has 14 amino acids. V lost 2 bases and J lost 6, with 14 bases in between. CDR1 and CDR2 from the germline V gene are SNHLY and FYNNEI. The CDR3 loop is CASSESGLSIEQYF. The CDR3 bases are TGTGCCAGCAGTGAATCCGGACTTTCTATCGAGCAGTACTTC. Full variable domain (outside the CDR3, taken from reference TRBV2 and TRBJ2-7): EPEVTQTPSHQVTQMGQEVILRCVPISNHLYFYWYRQILGQKVEFLVSFYNNEISEKSEIFDDQFSVERPDGSNFTLKIRSTKLEDSAMYFCASSESGLSIEQYFGPGTRLTVT.

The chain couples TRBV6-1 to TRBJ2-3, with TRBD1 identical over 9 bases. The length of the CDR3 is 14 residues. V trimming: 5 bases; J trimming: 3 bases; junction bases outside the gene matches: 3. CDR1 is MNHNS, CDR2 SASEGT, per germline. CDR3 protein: CASSTGGGTDTQYF. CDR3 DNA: TGTGCCAGCAGTACAGGGGGCGGAACAGATACGCAGTATTTT.

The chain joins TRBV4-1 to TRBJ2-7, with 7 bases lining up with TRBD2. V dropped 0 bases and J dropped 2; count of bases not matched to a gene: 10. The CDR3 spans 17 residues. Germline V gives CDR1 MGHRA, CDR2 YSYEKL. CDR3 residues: CASSQELRRETTYEQYF. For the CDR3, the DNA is TGCGCCAGCAGCCAAGAGTTACGGCGGGAGACCACCTACGAGCAGTACTTC.